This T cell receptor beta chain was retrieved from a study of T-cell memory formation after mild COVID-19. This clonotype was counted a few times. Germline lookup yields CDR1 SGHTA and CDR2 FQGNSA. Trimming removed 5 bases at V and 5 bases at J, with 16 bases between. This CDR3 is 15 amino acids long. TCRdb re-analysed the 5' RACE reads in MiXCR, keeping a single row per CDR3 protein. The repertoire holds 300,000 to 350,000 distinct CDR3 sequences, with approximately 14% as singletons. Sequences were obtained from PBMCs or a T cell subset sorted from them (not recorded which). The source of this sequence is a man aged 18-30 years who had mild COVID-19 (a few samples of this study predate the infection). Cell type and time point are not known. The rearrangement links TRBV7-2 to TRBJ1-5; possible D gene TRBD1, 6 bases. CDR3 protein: CASSPGGGGDQPQHF. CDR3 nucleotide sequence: TGTGCCAGCAGCCCGGGGGGGGGCGGAGATCAGCCCCAGCATTTT.